This T cell receptor beta chain was documented in a study of cytomegalovirus exposure and HLA in healthy donors. CDR1 and CDR2 (germline): MGHDK, SYGVNS. The CDR3 is 16 amino acids. This clone was observed a few times. 60 Vbeta and 13 Jbeta primers were used in PCR. Clones were read by immunoSEQ multiplex PCR, and TCRdb kept only the in-frame ones, dropping some. The data show about 120,000 clones, 77% seen once. The sample taken for sequencing was PBMCs. The chain links TRBV25-1 to TRBJ2-5, with 8 bases that match TRBD2. The DNA end is a closer match to TRBJ2-7, so the J assignment may be wrong. The sequence was collected from a male donor in good health and CMV-seropositive. CDR3 region: CASSDGVAGRTYEQYF. In DNA, the CDR3 is TGTGCCAGCAGTGATGGGGTAGCGGGACGCACCTACGAGCAGTACTTC.